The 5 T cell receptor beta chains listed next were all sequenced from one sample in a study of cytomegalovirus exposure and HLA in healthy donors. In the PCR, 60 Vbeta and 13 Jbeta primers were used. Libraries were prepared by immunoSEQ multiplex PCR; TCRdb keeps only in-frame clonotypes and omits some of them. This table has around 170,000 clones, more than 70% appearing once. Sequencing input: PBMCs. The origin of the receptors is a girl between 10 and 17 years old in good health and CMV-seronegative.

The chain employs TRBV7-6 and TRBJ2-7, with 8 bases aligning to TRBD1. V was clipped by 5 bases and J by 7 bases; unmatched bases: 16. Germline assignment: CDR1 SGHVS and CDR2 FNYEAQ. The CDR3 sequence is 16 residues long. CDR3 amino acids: CASSPMGDRPFGEQYF. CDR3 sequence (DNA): TGTGCCAGCAGCCCGATGGGGGACAGGCCCTTCGGGGAGCAGTACTTC.

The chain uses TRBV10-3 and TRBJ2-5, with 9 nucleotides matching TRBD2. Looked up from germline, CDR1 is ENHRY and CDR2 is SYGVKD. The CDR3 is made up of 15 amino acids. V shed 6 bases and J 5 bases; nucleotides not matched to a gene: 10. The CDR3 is CAIRGGTSFSETQYF. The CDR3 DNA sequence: TGTGCCATCAGAGGCGGGACTAGCTTTTCCGAGACCCAGTACTTC.

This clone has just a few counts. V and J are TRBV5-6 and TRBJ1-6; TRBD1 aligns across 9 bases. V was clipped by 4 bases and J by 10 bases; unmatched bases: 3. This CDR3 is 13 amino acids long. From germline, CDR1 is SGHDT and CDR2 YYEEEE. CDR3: CASSPDRGSPLHF. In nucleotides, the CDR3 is TGTGCCAGCAGCCCGGACAGGGGATCACCCCTCCACTTT.

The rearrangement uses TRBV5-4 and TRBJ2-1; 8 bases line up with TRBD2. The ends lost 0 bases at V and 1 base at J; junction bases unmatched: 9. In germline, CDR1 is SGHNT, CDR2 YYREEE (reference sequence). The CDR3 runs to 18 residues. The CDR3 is CASSLGPRPGGSYNEQFF. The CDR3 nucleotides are TGTGCCAGCAGCTTGGGTCCACGTCCGGGGGGGTCCTACAATGAGCAGTTCTTC.

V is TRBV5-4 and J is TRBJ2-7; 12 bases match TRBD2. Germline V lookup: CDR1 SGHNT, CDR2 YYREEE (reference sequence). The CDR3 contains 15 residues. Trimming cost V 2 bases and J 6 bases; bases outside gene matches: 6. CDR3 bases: TGTGCCAGCAGCTTAGGTGTACTAGCGGGGGGCGAGCAGTACTTC. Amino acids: CASSLGVLAGGEQYF.